The 18 T cell receptor beta chains presented below share a single source sample, sequenced in a study of spatial heterogeneity in lung cancer. Study-wide findings and caveats: The study found that expanded intratumoral alpha and beta TCR counts tracked tumor mutation counts.

Time point specified: sample taken at primary tumor resection. TCRdb processed the 5' RACE reads anew with MiXCR; each CDR3 protein has one entry. The profile shows under 2,000 distinct CDR3 sequences, 20% of them singletons. These receptors' antigens are unknown. The source was lung tumor tissue, collected at surgery. The receptors here all came from a male donor with early-stage non-small cell lung cancer.

This clonotype is categorized as medium-sized. For a library built for alpha chains, this beta chain is a stray read; little rests on its size. The chain joins TRBV12-3 or TRBV12-4 to TRBJ2-7; the D gene is possibly TRBD2 (5 bases). The CDR3 spans 13 residues. V lost 6 bases and J 6 bases, leaving 15 bases between the germline ends. Written as DNA, the CDR3 is TGTGCCAGCAGCCTAACACGGGATGGCGAGCAGTACTTC. Translating gives CASSLTRDGEQYF.

This clonotype is classed as large. This beta chain is a stray sequence in a library constructed for alpha chains; its clone size is not meaningful. The V and J genes are TRBV4-1 and TRBJ1-2, with D perhaps matching TRBD1 (6 bases). Trimming left V 1 base short and J 3 bases short, with 12 bases between. The CDR3 spans 15 residues. Germline assignment: CDR1 MGHRA and CDR2 YSYEKL. The CDR3 nucleotides are TGCGCCAGCAGCCAAGGCCCGGGGGCAGACTATGGCTACACCTTC. The encoded protein is CASSQGPGADYGYTF.

This clonotype is judged medium-sized (0.01 to 0.1%). A library made for alpha chains picked up this beta chain off target, so its size means little. The gene calls are TRBV5-4 and TRBJ2-2, with a possible D match to TRBD2 (5 bases). V was clipped by 4 bases and J by 7 bases, with 14 bases between them. This CDR3 contains 14 residues. The germline V gene has CDR1 SGHNT and CDR2 YYREEE (reference sequence). The CDR3 protein is CASSVLGDDGELFF. As DNA, the CDR3 is TGTGCCAGCAGCGTTCTGGGAGATGACGGGGAGCTGTTTTTT.

By its share, this clonotype is medium-sized (0.01 to 0.1%). As an off-target read in a library built for alpha chains, this beta chain has a frequency of little significance. The chain carries TRBV3-1 and TRBJ1-6; maybe TRBD1 (6 bases). V dropped 4 bases and J dropped 16 bases, with 20 bases sitting between them. Germline CDR1 is LGHDT and CDR2 is YNNKEL (reference sequence). The CDR3 is 14 amino acids. CDR3 sequence: CASSLGGDSDRLHF. In DNA, the CDR3 is TGTGCCAGCAGCCTCGGGGGCGACAGTGACCGACTCCACTTT.

In its sample, this clonotype is large. Within a library made for alpha chains, this beta chain is off target, and its count is uninformative. The gene calls are TRBV7-2 and TRBJ2-3; no clear D gene. The CDR3 totals 15 residues. Deletions cut 5 bases from V and 0 bases from J, with 12 bases between. Germline CDR1 is SGHTA and CDR2 is FQGNSA. CDR3 coding DNA: TGTGCCAGCAGCCAGGTGGACCTTAGCACAGATACGCAGTATTTT. Protein sequence: CASSQVDLSTDTQYF.

This clonotype rates as medium-sized. This beta chain represents an off-target read in a library built for alpha chains; its size is of limited meaning. The CDR3 DNA reads TGCAGTGCTAGGCCCCTGGACAGGGGGCTGAAACCCCTCCACTTT. Protein sequence: CSARPLDRGLKPLHF. The chain recombines TRBV20-1 with TRBJ1-6, with 11 nucleotides matching TRBD1. Trimming at V came to 3 bases and at J to 12 bases, leaving 10 bases not matched to a gene. Per germline, CDR1 DFQATT and CDR2 SNEGSKA (reference sequence). CDR3 length: 15 residues.

Worth noting for this clonotype: Found in a library prepared for alpha chains, this beta chain is an off-target read, and its abundance has little meaning. This chain links TRBV7-9 with TRBJ2-3; possibly TRBD1 for D (6 bases). The germline V gene encodes CDR1 SEHNR and CDR2 FQNEAQ (reference sequence). This CDR3 contains 13 residues. The V gene lost 11 bases and the J gene lost 0 bases, with 12 bases spanning the gap. The CDR3 region has the DNA TGTGCCCTGGGGACAACTAGCACAGATACGCAGTATTTT. Its protein is CALGTTSTDTQYF.

Notes on this clonotype: An end of the junction differs from the germline gene, which may be a read error. Since the library was made to target alpha chains, this beta chain is a stray read and its abundance is not meaningful. The V call is TRBV11-2, the J call TRBJ2-3; D may be TRBD1 (6 bases). The CDR3 is made up of 15 amino acids. The germline CDR1 and CDR2 sequences are SGHAT and FQNNGV. The CDR3 DNA reads TGTGCCAGCAGCTTAAGCGAGGGGGTGACAGGTACGCAGTATTTT. Translating it yields CASSLSEGVTGTQYF.

This clonotype showed up just a few times. This beta chain lies outside the target of a library built for alpha chains; its clone size means little. This chain links TRBV6-2 or TRBV6-3 with TRBJ1-2; D is unclear. V was trimmed by 5 bases and J by 0 bases, leaving 16 bases between them. Germline CDR1 is MNHEY and CDR2 is SVGEGT. This CDR3 is built from 16 residues. For the CDR3, the DNA is TGTGCCAGCAGTCCAACTAGACAACTCGCTAACTATGGCTACACCTTC. It translates to CASSPTRQLANYGYTF.

Only one count was recorded for this clonotype. This beta chain came through as a stray read in a library set up for alpha chains, and its size says little. V is TRBV3-1 and J is TRBJ2-7; D uncertain. Trimming took off 9 bases at V and 2 bases at J, with 11 bases between the two ends. The CDR3 loop spans 12 amino acids. CDR1 is LGHDT, CDR2 YNNKEL, per germline (reference sequence). The CDR3 bases are TGTGCCAGTAGTTTAGGAGCCTACGAGCAGTACTTC. It yields the protein CASSLGAYEQYF.

This clonotype ranks as large. In a library made to pick up alpha chains, this beta chain is a stray read with a size that means little. The chain is built from TRBV7-2 and TRBJ2-1, with 10 bases that match TRBD2. Germline V gene data show CDR1 as SGHTA and CDR2 as FQGNSA. The CDR3 spans 16 residues. V lost 2 bases, J lost 5 bases, and 6 bases stayed unmatched. The CDR3 bases are TGTGCCAGCAGCTTAACTAGCGGGGATGGAAACAATGAGCAGTTCTTC. This encodes CASSLTSGDGNNEQFF.

By sample share, this clonotype is medium-sized. As an off-target read in a library built for alpha chains, this beta chain has a frequency of little significance. V usage is TRBV7-2 and J usage is TRBJ2-1; D may be TRBD2 (6 bases). Trimming pared 3 bases from V and 4 bases from J, leaving 7 bases between. CDR1 and CDR2 (germline): SGHTA, FQGNSA. The CDR3 runs to 13 residues. CDR3: CASSFGGYNEQFF. The CDR3 DNA reads as TGTGCCAGCAGCTTTGGGGGGTACAATGAGCAGTTCTTC.

By sample fraction, this clonotype is medium-sized (0.01 to 0.1%). This beta chain slipped into a library made for alpha chains as a stray read, so its size is not meaningful. The chain links TRBV25-1 to TRBJ2-5; D is uncertain. V lost 4 bases and J lost 5, with 5 bases in between. The CDR3 length is 11 residues. CDR1 and CDR2 (germline): MGHDK, SYGVNS. CDR3 in amino acids: CASSVSETQYF. CDR3 nucleotide sequence: TGTGCCAGCAGTGTTTCCGAGACCCAGTACTTC.

In its sample, this clonotype is medium-sized (0.01 to 0.1%). This beta chain appears as a stray read in a library generated for alpha chains; its size is not informative. The chain couples TRBV5-1 to TRBJ2-2; 10 bases match TRBD1. Germline CDR1 reads SGHRS; CDR2 reads YFSETQ. The CDR3 contains 15 residues. The V and J ends lost 3 bases and 4 bases, in that order; junction bases with no gene match: 3. The CDR3 coding sequence is TGCGCCAGCAGCTCGGGACAGGGGTTCACCGGGGAGCTGTTTTTT. Protein product: CASSSGQGFTGELFF.

This clonotype is medium-sized within its sample. This beta chain came through as a stray read in a library set up for alpha chains, and its size says little. The V and J genes are TRBV20-1 and TRBJ2-1; 9 bases are shared with TRBD1. After removal of 5 bases from V and 7 bases from J, the junction contained 12 bases not matched to a gene. The germline gives CDR1 DFQATT, CDR2 SNEGSKA (reference sequence). The CDR3 is 15 amino acids. In DNA, the CDR3 is TGCAGTGCTCCCCGGCCCGGGACAGGGAGGAATGAGCAGTTCTTC. Translated, it gives CSAPRPGTGRNEQFF.

In its sample, this clonotype ranks as medium-sized. This beta chain is a stray read from a library made for alpha chains; its abundance is not meaningful. The chain uses TRBV28 and TRBJ2-4; possible D gene TRBD2, 5 bases. The germline V and J ends were trimmed by 6 bases and 6 bases, with 15 bases remaining between them. The CDR3 has 14 residues. Germline-derived CDR1 and CDR2 are MDHEN and SYDVKM. CDR3 bases: TGTGCCAGCAGCCCCTCCCGGGATCGAAACATTCAGTACTTC. Protein product: CASSPSRDRNIQYF.

This clonotype is a singleton in its sample. The size of this beta chain means little, since it is a stray read in a library made for alpha chains. This chain uses TRBV27 with TRBJ2-7; weak D call: TRBD1 (5 bases). CDR3 length equals 13 residues. Between the trimmed V and J ends, which lost 3 bases and 2 bases, there was a span of 8 bases. Germline CDR1 reads MNHEY; CDR2 reads SMNVEV (reference sequence). CDR3 bases: TGTGCCAGCAGTTTTGGCAGGGCCTACGAGCAGTACTTC. This encodes CASSFGRAYEQYF.

This clonotype was observed once. The library was prepared for alpha chains; this beta chain is a stray read, so its frequency means little. V is TRBV27 and J is TRBJ2-7; a weak D match, TRBD1 (6 bases). The germline V gene encodes CDR1 MNHEY and CDR2 SMNVEV (reference sequence). Between the trimmed V and J ends, which lost 6 bases and 7 bases, there was a span of 22 bases. CDR3 length: 15 amino acids. The CDR3 coding sequence is TGTGCCAGCAGCAGAACAGGGACGGTACCGAGGGAGCAGTACTTC. Translated, it gives CASSRTGTVPREQYF.